The clone carrying this T cell receptor (beta chain) was seen only a few times. Its antigen is unidentified. This entry comes from a study of T cell responses to AZD1222 COVID-19 vaccine. General study findings and limits: Within unmutated variant regions lay the reported targets of nearly half of spike-specific TCRs. A mostly white British donor set with more females was recruited, and clonal diversity was possibly underestimated. Of the AZD1222 recipients, only five to seven were seropositive at baseline. The study sampled repertoires only after the peak T cell response.

The CDR3 contains 16 residues. CDR1 is SGHVS and CDR2 is FQNEAQ in the germline V gene. Trimming pared 1 base from V and 5 bases from J, leaving 17 bases between. Assay: immunoSEQ multiplex PCR; the TCRdb copy retains only in-frame clones and omits some. The data contain 150,000 or so clones, 80% to 95% of them singletons. This TCR was sampled from an adult who received the AZD1222 COVID-19 vaccine. This chain connects TRBV7-8 to TRBJ2-5; either TRBD1 or TRBD2 may supply D (5 bases each). This specimen consisted of peripheral blood, obtained 28 days after the second AZD1222 dose. The CDR3 protein is CASSLGAGVGPETQYF. DNA of the CDR3: TGTGCCAGCAGCTTAGGTGCGGGTGTGGGGCCTGAGACCCAGTACTTC.